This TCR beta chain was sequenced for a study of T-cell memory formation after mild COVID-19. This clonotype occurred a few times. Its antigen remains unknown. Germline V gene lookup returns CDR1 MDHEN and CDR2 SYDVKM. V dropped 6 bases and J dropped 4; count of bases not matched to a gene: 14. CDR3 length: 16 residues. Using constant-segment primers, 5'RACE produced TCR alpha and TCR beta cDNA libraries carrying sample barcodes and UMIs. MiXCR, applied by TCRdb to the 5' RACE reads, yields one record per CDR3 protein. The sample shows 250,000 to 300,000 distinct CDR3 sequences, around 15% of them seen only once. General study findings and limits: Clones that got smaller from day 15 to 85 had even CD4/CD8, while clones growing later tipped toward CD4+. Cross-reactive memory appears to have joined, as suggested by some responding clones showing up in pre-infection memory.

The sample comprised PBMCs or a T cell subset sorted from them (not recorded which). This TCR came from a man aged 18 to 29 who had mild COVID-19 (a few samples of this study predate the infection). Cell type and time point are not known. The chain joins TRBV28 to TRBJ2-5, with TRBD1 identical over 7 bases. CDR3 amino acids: CASRADRGQVGETQYF. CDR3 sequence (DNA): TGTGCCAGCAGGGCTGATCGCGGACAGGTGGGAGAGACCCAGTACTTC.